What follows describes a single T cell receptor beta chain. The antigen remains unidentified. The data originate from a study of T cell responses to AZD1222 COVID-19 vaccine. V shed 3 bases, J shed 5 bases, and the junction held 6 bases outside the gene matches. CDR3 length: 14 residues. The germline V gene has CDR1 SGDLS and CDR2 YYNGEE. The assay was immunoSEQ multiplex PCR, and TCRdb's table has in-frame clones only and misses some. In the table there are 170,000 or so clones, approximately 90% of which are singletons. Notes on the study in general: Clonal diversity may have been underestimated, and the donors were mostly white British, with more females than males. Baseline seropositives among AZD1222 recipients totaled only six or seven.

Source: peripheral blood, taken on day 0 of AZD1222 vaccination. This rearrangement joins TRBV9 to TRBJ2-5; 8 bases are shared with TRBD2. The clonotype was recovered from an adult in good health. The CDR3 coding sequence is TGTGCCAGCAGCGGGGCGGGGGGCATCGAGACCCAGTACTTC. Protein sequence: CASSGAGGIETQYF.